A single sample gave rise to the 9 T cell receptor beta chains below, sequenced in a study of OX40 agonist ivuxolimab in advanced cancers. Clones were sequenced by immunoSEQ multiplex PCR, and TCRdb holds only the in-frame ones, with some missing. The table lists about 52,000 clones, about nine tenths of them singletons, with around 6.9% in the top ten. Sequenced here: CD4+ or CD8+ T cells sorted from blood, sampled in a trial of the OX40 agonist ivuxolimab. The source of these receptors is an adult with an advanced solid tumor such as melanoma, head and neck, liver or kidney cancer.

This chain joins TRBV10-3 and TRBJ1-2; possibly TRBD1 for D (6 bases). This CDR3 is 16 amino acids long. Germline values: CDR1 ENHRY, CDR2 SYGVKD. V lost 6 bases to trimming and J lost 8 bases, with 25 bases between them. CDR3 bases: TGTGCCATCAGCCCTGCGCAGGGGTTAAATTCGAGAGGCTACACCTTC. Amino acid sequence: CAISPAQGLNSRGYTF.

The CDR3 sequence is CASSVRTGADNEKLFF. Here the CDR3 DNA reads TGTGCCAGCAGCGTGAGGACAGGGGCGGATAATGAAAAACTGTTTTTT. The gene calls are TRBV12-1 and TRBJ1-4; the table assigns TRBD1, which was not confirmed against the DNA. TRBV12-1 is a documented pseudogene. The CDR3 covers 16 residues.

The J gene is TRBJ2-2, the V gene TRBV10-1; maybe TRBD1 (6 bases). Per the germline V gene, CDR1 is WNHNN and CDR2 is SYGVQD (reference sequence). Trimming took 2 bases from V and 2 from J, leaving 9 bases between them. There are 15 residues in the CDR3. In nucleotides, the CDR3 is TGCGCCAGCAGTGAGGGCAGGGGAAACACCGGGGAGCTGTTTTTT. Residues: CASSEGRGNTGELFF.

The V gene is TRBV5-1, the J gene TRBJ1-2; TRBD1 might be the D (5 bases). Germline V gene data show CDR1 as SGHRS and CDR2 as YFSETQ. The V end was cut by 3 bases, the J end by 0 bases, with 12 bases between. The CDR3 loop spans 15 amino acids. The CDR3 DNA reads as TGCGCCAGCAGCTCCACGGGACTTACTAACTATGGCTACACCTTC. Its translation: CASSSTGLTNYGYTF.

V usage is TRBV9 and J usage is TRBJ2-7, with TRBD1 identical over 7 bases. Looked up from germline, CDR1 is SGDLS and CDR2 is YYNGEE. J gave up 4 bases and V 0 bases, and 7 bases lay outside the gene matches. This CDR3 comprises 15 residues. CDR3 nucleotides: TGTGCCAGCAGCGTAGCCGGGACAGATTTATACGAGCAGTACTTC. Its protein is CASSVAGTDLYEQYF.

The chain carries TRBV30 and TRBJ2-2; TRBD2 aligns across 10 bases. Germline V CDR1 and CDR2: GTSNPN, SVGIG (reference sequence). This CDR3 has 18 residues. J was trimmed by 0 bases and V by 0 bases; bases with no gene match: 7. The CDR3 DNA sequence: TGTGCCTGGAGTGTCTATAGCGGGGGGCGAACGAACACCGGGGAGCTGTTTTTT. It yields the protein CAWSVYSGGRTNTGELFF.

The chain carries TRBV6-1 and TRBJ1-1; D is uncertain. Trimming removed 7 bases from V and 4 bases from J, with 4 bases in between. The CDR3 runs 10 residues. From germline, CDR1 is MNHNS and CDR2 SASEGT. The CDR3: CASTFTEAFF. The CDR3 DNA is TGTGCCAGCACTTTCACTGAAGCTTTCTTT.

The rearrangement joins TRBV30 to TRBJ2-7, with 8 bases fitting TRBD1. J gave up 3 bases and V 7 bases, and 11 bases lay outside the gene matches. This CDR3 comprises 14 residues. In germline, CDR1 is GTSNPN, CDR2 SVGIG (reference sequence). The CDR3 is CAFSQGGEFYEQYF. As DNA, the CDR3 is TGTGCCTTTTCACAGGGGGGAGAGTTCTACGAGCAGTACTTC.

V gene TRBV7-9 combines with J gene TRBJ1-2, with D hard to call. V dropped 4 bases and J dropped 4 bases, with 13 bases sitting between them. Per the germline V gene, CDR1 is SEHNR and CDR2 is FQNEAQ (reference sequence). The CDR3 consists of 14 residues. The CDR3 loop reads CASSSTLAGYGYTF. The CDR3, as DNA: TGTGCCAGCAGCTCAACCTTGGCGGGCTATGGCTACACCTTC.